These T cell receptor beta chains were read from a single sample in a study of blood T cell repertoires in COVID-19. Profiled with immunoSEQ multiplex PCR; TCRdb holds only in-frame clones, not every one. The sample consists of under 200,000 clones, about 85% of them appearing once. The sample consisted of peripheral blood. These receptors all come from a woman aged 50 to 60 with COVID-19, enrolled during active disease. Each CDR3 is given with its conserved first and last residue. A D gene is named only where the DNA matches it firmly. Not all rows give a size; the values are once, few, many and, for expanded clones, a class.

V,length,D,size,J,DNA,CDR3
TRBV18,13,TRBD1,-,TRBJ1-1,TGTGCCAGCTCACCTACCCGGGGGACAGGAGCTTTCTTT,CASSPTRGTGAFF
TRBV19,13,-,once,TRBJ1-5,TGTGCCAGTAAGGTGACTGACAATCAGCCCCAGCATTTT,CASKVTDNQPQHF
TRBV2,13,-,-,TRBJ2-5,TGTGCCAGCAGTGAAACCCACCGGGGGACCCAGTACTTC,CASSETHRGTQYF
TRBV19,14,TRBD1,-,TRBJ2-5,TGTGCCACTACGGACAGGAGGAGCCAAGAGACCCAGTACTTC,CATTDRRSQETQYF
TRBV19,14,-,-,TRBJ1-5,TGTGCCAGTAGTATTGAGGCAGCTCATCAGCCCCAGCATTTT,CASSIEAAHQPQHF
TRBV6-1,13,-,many,TRBJ2-5,TGTGCCAGCAGTGAAGAGAGCGAAGAGACCCAGTACTTC,CASSEESEETQYF
TRBV15,13,-,-,TRBJ2-1,TGTGCCACCAGCAGAGATCGGAACAGGGACCAGTTCTTC,CATSRDRNRDQFF
TRBV3-1/TRBV3-2,15,TRBD1,-,TRBJ1-5,TGTGCCAGCAGCCCCGACAGGGGGCTGGGTCAGCCCCAGCATTTT,CASSPDRGLGQPQHF
TRBV14,17,TRBD2,-,TRBJ2-7,TGTGCCAGCAGCCGCAAATGGGGTAGCGGGGGGTTCTACGAGCAGTACTTC,CASSRKWGSGGFYEQYF
TRBV30,14,-,-,TRBJ2-1,TGTGCCTGGAGTTGGGACACCTTAAACAATGAGCAGTTCTTC,CAWSWDTLNNEQFF
TRBV11-3,15,-,-,TRBJ2-4,TGTGCCAGCAGCGATCGACAGCTAGCCAAAAACATTCAGTACTTC,CASSDRQLAKNIQYF
TRBV18,13,TRBD1,-,TRBJ1-1,TGTGCCAGCTCACCAAGACAGGGGCTTGAAGCTTTCTTT,CASSPRQGLEAFF
TRBV6-5,14,TRBD1,many,TRBJ2-7,TGTGCCAGCAGTAGGGACAGGGGCATCTACGAGCAGTACTTC,CASSRDRGIYEQYF
TRBV6-5,15,TRBD1,few,TRBJ1-5,TGTGCCAGCAGTAGTACAGGGGTGAGCAATCAGCCCCAGCATTTT,CASSSTGVSNQPQHF
TRBV27,14,TRBD1,-,TRBJ1-2,TGTGCCAGCAGGAGACAGGGTACTAACTATGGCTACACCTTC,CASRRQGTNYGYTF
TRBV9,14,TRBD1,-,TRBJ2-2,TGTGCCAGCAGCGCAGGGACAGGGATGGGGGAGCTGTTTTTT,CASSAGTGMGELFF
TRBV28,15,-,-,TRBJ1-6,TGTGCCAGCAGGGTGAGCCACCACTATAATTCACCCCTCCACTTT,CASRVSHHYNSPLHF
TRBV7-6,15,TRBD1,-,TRBJ2-1,TGTGCCAGCAGCGACCGGGACAGGGGGATGTATGAGCAGTTCTTC,CASSDRDRGMYEQFF
TRBV21-1,18,-,once,TRBJ2-7,TGTGCCAGCAGCAAAGTGACGCGAGGACTAGTTTTTCCCTACGAGCAGTACTTC,CASSKVTRGLVFPYEQYF
TRBV10-3,14,TRBD1,-,TRBJ1-2,TGTGCCATCAGTGAGTCGGGACAGATCTATGGCTACACCTTC,CAISESGQIYGYTF
TRBV9,16,-,-,TRBJ1-4,TGTGCCAGCAGCGTAGCTACGGGGGGATCGAATGAAAAACTGTTTTTT,CASSVATGGSNEKLFF
TRBV5-1,13,-,-,TRBJ1-5,TGCGCCAGCAGCAGGGACTGGGATCAGCCCCAGCATTTT,CASSRDWDQPQHF
TRBV11-2,17,TRBD2,few,TRBJ2-1,TGTGCCAGCAGCACGGGAGAAAGTTCGGGGGGATACAATGAGCAGTTCTTC,CASSTGESSGGYNEQFF
TRBV30,15,-,-,TRBJ1-3,TGTGCCTGGAGCGGCCGGGTTCTCTCTGGAAACACCATATATTTT,CAWSGRVLSGNTIYF
TRBV5-1,15,-,-,TRBJ2-2,TGCGCCAGCAGCTTGGGGGGCAGGAACACCGGGGAGCTGTTTTTT,CASSLGGRNTGELFF
TRBV28,16,-,-,TRBJ1-1,TGTGCCAGCAGTTCCTTGGTGGGGCAAGAGAACACTGAAGCTTTCTTT,CASSSLVGQENTEAFF
TRBV19,16,-,once,TRBJ1-4,TGTGCCAGTATGGCGGCAGACGGAAGATATAATGAAAAACTGTTTTTT,CASMAADGRYNEKLFF
TRBV11-3,15,TRBD1,-,TRBJ2-7,TGTGCCAGCAGAGTTACAGGGGGCGCCGCCTACGAGCAGTACTTC,CASRVTGGAAYEQYF
TRBV4-1,15,TRBD2,-,TRBJ2-1,TGCGCCAGCAGCCGAGGACTAGTCGGAGTGAATGAGCAGTTCTTC,CASSRGLVGVNEQFF
TRBV21-1,14,-,-,TRBJ2-7,TGTGCCAGCAGAACCGGGACAGGTCTTTACGAGCAGTACTTC,CASRTGTGLYEQYF
TRBV5-1,13,-,-,TRBJ1-1,TGCGCCAGCAGCTTGGGCAGGGATGGTGAAGCTTTCTTT,CASSLGRDGEAFF
TRBV6-5,16,TRBD2,-,TRBJ2-1,TGTGCCAGCAGTTACTCGACGGGGAAAGGGAGGGATGAGCAGTTCTTC,CASSYSTGKGRDEQFF
TRBV6-5,16,TRBD1,-,TRBJ2-7,TGTGCCAGCAGTTCTCAGACAGGGGGCGCTTCCTACGAGCAGTACTTC,CASSSQTGGASYEQYF
TRBV10-3,13,TRBD1,-,TRBJ1-4,TGTGCCATCAGAGGGACAGGGGAAGAAAAACTGTTTTTT,CAIRGTGEEKLFF
TRBV5-1,16,TRBD2,-,TRBJ2-3,TGCGCCAGCAGCTTGGGCGGGGGAGGCGGCACAGATACGCAGTATTTT,CASSLGGGGGTDTQYF
TRBV2,16,TRBD2,once,TRBJ2-2,TGTGCCAGCGGAGGACTAGCGGGGGAGTCCACCGGGGAGCTGTTTTTT,CASGGLAGESTGELFF
TRBV30,14,TRBD1,-,TRBJ2-7,TGTGCCTGGAGTGTATGGGGACAGGGGGACGAGCAGTACTTC,CAWSVWGQGDEQYF